One sample yielded the 20 T cell receptor beta chains listed below, sequenced in a study of a mutant IDH1 vaccine in newly diagnosed glioma (dated by TCRdb to the early 2020s). Reading the label with the study, this specimen's time point is: week 35, safety follow-up. Every vaccine dose consisted of 300 ug of a 20-mer mutant IDH1 peptide in Montanide, administered subcutaneously together with topical imiquimod. The library came from the immunoSEQ multiplex PCR assay. TCRdb re-hosts the immuneACCESS table, in-frame sequences only. Its copies lack some clones; in the studies checked, an unresolved V gene accounts for under half of them, and the cause for the rest is not known. In all, the sample holds around 44,000 clones, and approximately 79% of those were seen once. The ten largest make up around 6.7% of the sample. Their antigen targets remain unknown. Sequenced here: PBMCs, sampled from a glioma patient whose treatment included an IDH1 peptide vaccine. The receptors were gathered from a man aged 40-49 years with glioma.

This rearrangement joins TRBV5-6 to TRBJ2-5; the match to TRBD1 covers 11 bases. This CDR3 comprises 15 residues. Germline V gives CDR1 SGHDT, CDR2 YYEEEE. The trim removed 0 bases at V and 6 bases at J, leaving 4 bases unmatched. Here the CDR3 reads CASSLGTGGAQTQYF. CDR3 bases: TGTGCCAGCAGCTTGGGGACAGGGGGCGCGCAGACCCAGTACTTC.

The chain is built from TRBV10-2 and TRBJ1-1; D remains ambiguous. In germline, CDR1 is WSHSY, CDR2 SAAADI. Deletions cut 0 bases from V and 1 base from J, with 12 bases between. This CDR3 comprises 16 residues. In DNA form, the CDR3 reads TGCGCCAGCAGTGAGTCCGGCACAGACGGGAACACTGAAGCTTTCTTT. Its protein is CASSESGTDGNTEAFF.

This clone was seen just once. This chain links TRBV11-3 with TRBJ2-5, with D possibly TRBD2 on 8 matching bases. The V end lost 7 bases, the J end lost 0 bases, and 21 bases lay between the germline ends. The CDR3 consists of 17 residues. CDR1 is SGHNT and CDR2 is YENEEA in the germline V gene. The CDR3 coding sequence is TGTGCCAGCACCCAGGGGGGTAGCGGGGTGTACCAAGAGACCCAGTACTTC. Residues: CASTQGGSGVYQETQYF.

This clone was seen only a few times. The chain uses TRBV4-1 and TRBJ2-7; TRBD2 agrees at 9 bases. The CDR3 spans 19 residues. CDR1 MGHRA and CDR2 YSYEKL come from the germline V gene. V was pared by 0 bases and J by 1 base, with 13 bases of the junction left unmatched. For the CDR3, the DNA is TGCGCCAGCAGCCAAGATACCGGCGGGGGGGCTGGGCCGTCCTACGAGCAGTACTTC. This translates into CASSQDTGGGAGPSYEQYF.

The rearrangement joins TRBV7-6 to TRBJ2-7; possible D gene TRBD1, 5 bases. Trimming pared 3 bases from V and 0 bases from J, leaving 9 bases between. The CDR3 totals 14 residues. CDR1 is SGHVS and CDR2 is FNYEAQ in the germline V gene. The CDR3 nucleotides read TGTGCCAGCAGCTTCAGACAGAACTCCTACGAGCAGTACTTC. Its translation: CASSFRQNSYEQYF.

The chain has TRBV2 and TRBJ2-2; D is uncertain. Per germline, CDR1 SNHLY and CDR2 FYNNEI. This CDR3 has 15 residues. Between the trimmed V and J ends, which lost 1 base and 4 bases, there was a span of 10 bases. In nucleotides, the CDR3 is TGTGCCAGCAGTGAAGAAGGGTTGGCCACCGGGGAGCTGTTTTTT. It is translated as CASSEEGLATGELFF.

The CDR3 sequence: CASSLSQGFYGYTF. CDR3 bases: TGTGCCAGCAGCTTATCTCAGGGATTCTATGGCTACACCTTC. The chain uses TRBV7-9 and TRBJ1-2, with D perhaps matching TRBD1 (5 bases). CDR3 length: 14 amino acids. Germline V gives CDR1 SEHNR, CDR2 FQNEAQ (reference sequence). V was pared by 2 bases and J by 4 bases, with 11 bases between.

J is TRBJ1-6 and V is TRBV2; no definite D call. Germline V lookup: CDR1 SNHLY, CDR2 FYNNEI. The ends were cut back, 7 bases at V and 5 bases at J, with 9 bases in the middle. CDR3 size: 13 residues. CDR3 sequence reads: CASITDNNSPLHF. CDR3 DNA: TGTGCCAGCATCACAGATAATAATTCACCCCTCCACTTT.

The CDR3: CASSQVAQGADTQYF. The DNA for the CDR3 is TGTGCCAGCAGCCAAGTAGCACAGGGGGCAGATACGCAGTATTTT. The chain couples TRBV4-2 to TRBJ2-3, with 8 bases that match TRBD1. The CDR3 runs to 15 residues. CDR1 is LGHNA, CDR2 YNFKEQ, per germline. V lost 1 base and J lost 4; bases outside the gene matches: 4.

The chain couples TRBV7-8 to TRBJ2-7, with D tentatively TRBD1 or TRBD2 (6 bases each). Germline CDR1 and CDR2: SGHVS and FQNEAQ. V was cut by 5 bases and J by 0 bases, with 20 bases left in between. The CDR3 is 17 residues long. This chain's CDR3 is CASSTGAGTFSSYEQYF. CDR3 sequence (DNA): TGTGCCAGCAGCACGGGGGCCGGGACTTTTAGCTCCTACGAGCAGTACTTC.

The chain is built from TRBV6-1 and TRBJ1-2; TRBD1 matches 9 bases. After removal of 6 bases from V and 6 bases from J, the junction contained 11 bases not matched to a gene. Looked up from germline, CDR1 is MNHNS and CDR2 is SASEGT. The CDR3 consists of 15 residues. In DNA form, the CDR3 reads TGTGCCAGCAGGAAGACAGGGGGTGAGACCGATGGCTACACCTTC. Its protein product is CASRKTGGETDGYTF.

This chain uses TRBV9 with TRBJ2-7; D gene ambiguous. V lost 2 bases and J lost 1, with 1 base in between. The CDR3 extends over 11 amino acids. Germline loops: CDR1 SGDLS, CDR2 YYNGEE. This CDR3 is CASSVSYEQYF. The CDR3 nucleotides read TGTGCCAGCAGCGTGTCCTACGAGCAGTACTTC. Variable domain in full (rest from reference TRBV9 and TRBJ2-7): DSGVTQTPKHLITATGQRVTLRCSPRSGDLSVYWYQQSLDQGLQFLIQYYNGEERAKGNILERFSAQQFPDLHSELNLSSLELGDSALYFCASSVSYEQYFGPGTRLTVT.

Here the CDR3 reads CASSLADGGGYTF. The DNA of the CDR3 is TGTGCCAGCAGCTTGGCCGATGGGGGCGGCTACACCTTC. J is TRBJ1-2 and V is TRBV7-2, with D tentatively TRBD1 (6 bases). The CDR3 extends over 13 amino acids. V was pared by 3 bases and J by 8 bases, with 13 bases between. CDR1 and CDR2 from the germline V gene are SGHTA and FQGNSA.

The CDR3 DNA reads TGCGCCAGCAGCCCCCCGGGTAGCGGGGGTTACGAGCAGTACTTC. Its protein is CASSPPGSGGYEQYF. This chain uses TRBV4-1 with TRBJ2-7; 9 positions agree with TRBD2. Losses at the gene ends were 4 bases for V and 4 bases for J; bases not matched to a gene: 8. Per germline, CDR1 MGHRA and CDR2 YSYEKL. This CDR3 has 15 amino acids.

V gene TRBV5-1 combines with J gene TRBJ1-1; perhaps TRBD1 as D (5 bases). The CDR3 consists of 14 residues. Germline V gene lookup returns CDR1 SGHRS and CDR2 YFSETQ. V lost 0 bases and J lost 11, with 17 bases in between. The CDR3 DNA follows: TGCGCCAGCAGCTTGGGCGGGACGCCCCAGGTGGCTTTCTTT. Translating it yields CASSLGGTPQVAFF.

A single count supports this clone. This chain connects TRBV19 to TRBJ2-7, with D perhaps TRBD1 (5 bases). This CDR3 contains 13 residues. Germline lookup yields CDR1 LNHDA and CDR2 SQIVND (reference sequence). The V end was cut by 5 bases, the J end by 7 bases, with 15 bases between. CDR3 region: CASSQQGRWEQYF. CDR3 nucleotide sequence: TGTGCCAGTAGTCAGCAGGGAAGGTGGGAGCAGTACTTC.

The CDR3 nucleotides are TGTGCCACCAGCAGCCGACAGGGAATTATCAACGAGCAGTACTTC. It encodes CATSSRQGIINEQYF. The chain couples TRBV15 to TRBJ2-7, with 7 bases identical to TRBD1. The germline CDR1 and CDR2 sequences are LNHNV and YYDKDF (reference sequence). V trimming: 3 bases; J trimming: 5 bases; junction bases outside the gene matches: 10. The CDR3 length is 15 residues.

The rearrangement joins TRBV7-9 to TRBJ1-1; 8 nucleotides align to TRBD1. This CDR3 spans 13 amino acids. The germline V gene has CDR1 SEHNR and CDR2 FQNEAQ (reference sequence). V shed 3 bases, J shed 6 bases, and the junction held 3 bases outside the gene matches. The CDR3 DNA reads as TGTGCCAGCAGCTTCACAGGGGGTCCTGAAGCTTTCTTT. It yields the protein CASSFTGGPEAFF.

CDR3 amino acids: CASSPSGDPQNNYEKLFF. CDR3 bases: TGTGCCAGCAGCCCCTCGGGGGACCCCCAGAATAATTATGAAAAACTGTTTTTT. The rearrangement links TRBV5-8 to TRBJ1-4; D may be TRBD1 (5 bases). There are 18 residues in the CDR3. Germline V gives CDR1 SGHTS, CDR2 YDEGEE. Trimming shortened V by 4 bases and J by 6 bases, and 25 bases separated the two germline ends.

The V call is TRBV15, the J call TRBJ1-5; a possible D gene is TRBD1 (6 bases). The germline V gene encodes CDR1 LNHNV and CDR2 YYDKDF (reference sequence). Trimming stripped 3 bases from V and 7 bases from J, with 22 bases between. This CDR3 has 17 residues. The CDR3 DNA reads as TGTGCCACCAGCAGGGCGGGGGCCGGGGCAGGGAACCAGCCCCAGCATTTT. Translating gives CATSRAGAGAGNQPQHF.